This T cell receptor beta chain was found in a study of early T cells in non-severe SARS-CoV-2 infection. Study-level background: Sequencing was performed on bulk RNA from unsorted whole blood, leaving chains unpaired.

Researchers tagged individual cDNA molecules with unique molecular identifiers. TCRdb redid the calling of the 5' RACE reads with MiXCR, one entry per CDR3 protein. The repertoire holds 53,000 or so distinct CDR3 sequences, 6.5% to 9.5% seen once, with 5.8% in the top ten. Whole-study results and caveats: Sequences matched to VDJdb favored anti-spike CD8 responses, while private and CD4 specificities were missed.

As to this clonotype: Its antigen is undetermined.

After removal of 6 bases from V and 5 bases from J, the junction contained 6 bases not matched to a gene. The CDR3 covers 14 residues. Germline V gives CDR1 SNHLY, CDR2 FYNNEI. The sample consisted of whole blood. The rearrangement links TRBV2 to TRBJ1-5; the match to TRBD1 covers 8 bases. This clonotype was sampled from an adult who was a healthcare worker with PCR-confirmed SARS-CoV-2 infection or an uninfected control (not recorded which). CDR3 bases: TGTGCCAGCAGACTGGACAGGGCCGATCAGCCCCAGCATTTT. Its translation: CASRLDRADQPQHF.